The TCR beta chain under discussion was sequenced for a study of T cell responses to AZD1222 COVID-19 vaccine. Trimming stripped 3 bases from V and 6 bases from J, with 9 bases between. CDR3 size: 14 residues. Germline CDR1 SGHTA, CDR2 FQGTGA. The table came from immunoSEQ multiplex PCR; TCRdb's copy has only in-frame clones and leaves some out. Altogether about 120,000 clones are present, approximately 86% being singletons, with the ten largest covering about 10%. Sequencing used peripheral blood, obtained on day 0 of AZD1222 vaccination. V and J are TRBV7-3 and TRBJ1-6, with D possibly matching TRBD1 (6 bases). This TCR was recovered from an adult in good health. The CDR3 here is CASSLQGSNSPLHF. DNA for the CDR3: TGTGCCAGCAGCTTGCAGGGGAGTAATTCACCCCTCCACTTT.